Sequencing of this T cell receptor beta chain was carried out in a study of control samples from healthy donors and cancer patients. This table comes from immunoSEQ multiplex PCR, and its TCRdb copy is limited to in-frame clones, with some not included. The table lists about 130,000 clones, more than 80% of them singletons. The V gene end was trimmed by 3 bases and the J gene end by 7 bases; junction bases not matched to a gene: 11. From germline, CDR1 is DFQATT and CDR2 SNEGSKA (reference sequence). This CDR3 has 15 residues. The TCR sequence derives from a man aged 18 to 29 in good health. The chain carries TRBV20-1 and TRBJ2-3; 9 positions match TRBD1. The sequencing input was blood. CDR3 protein: CSASVLRDRVNTQYF. The DNA of the CDR3 is TGCAGTGCTAGTGTTCTCCGGGACAGGGTTAATACGCAGTATTTT.